These 14 T cell receptor beta chains were all obtained from the same sample, sequenced in a study of T cells in narcolepsy. Sequencing was performed with immunoSEQ multiplex PCR; in TCRdb, only in-frame clones are kept and a portion is missing. The profile covers 30,000 to 45,000 clones, with 70% to 85% appearing a single time and approximately 1.7% taken by the ten largest. The specimen sequenced was CD45RA- memory CD4+ T cells from PBMCs. All receptors derive from a human donor with narcolepsy.

V gene TRBV7-9 combines with J gene TRBJ1-1; the D gene is possibly TRBD1 (6 bases). This CDR3 region has 15 residues. Germline values: CDR1 SEHNR, CDR2 FQNEAQ (reference sequence). Trimming removed 2 bases from V and 2 bases from J, with 12 bases in between. This chain's CDR3 is CASSLRRTANTEAFF. DNA for the CDR3: TGTGCCAGCAGCTTACGGCGGACAGCAAACACTGAAGCTTTCTTT.

The chain uses TRBV9 and TRBJ2-5, with TRBD2 as a possible D gene (6 bases). V dropped 1 base and J dropped 7 bases, with 14 bases sitting between them. The CDR3 totals 14 residues. Germline loops: CDR1 SGDLS, CDR2 YYNGEE. The DNA of the CDR3 is TGTGCCAGCAGCGTAAACGACGGGGGAGGGACCCAGTACTTC. Its protein is CASSVNDGGGTQYF.

The chain uses TRBV2 and TRBJ2-5, with D possibly matching TRBD1 (5 bases). Per germline, CDR1 SNHLY and CDR2 FYNNEI. Trimming pared 7 bases from V and 2 bases from J, leaving 8 bases between. CDR3 size: 12 residues. The CDR3 region has the DNA TGTGCCAGCAAGGCAGGGCAAGAGACCCAGTACTTC. Translation: CASKAGQETQYF.

V usage is TRBV4-2 and J usage is TRBJ2-3, with D possibly being TRBD2 (6 bases). Trimming removed 0 bases from V and 2 bases from J, with 12 bases in between. This CDR3 spans 16 amino acids. CDR1 and CDR2 (germline): LGHNA, YNFKEQ. The DNA for the CDR3 is TGTGCCAGCAGCCAAGATAGGGCTAGCGCCACAGATACGCAGTATTTT. Translation: CASSQDRASATDTQYF.

This chain joins TRBV4-3 and TRBJ1-3, with D maybe TRBD1 (5 bases). V was pared by 4 bases and J by 4 bases, with 14 bases between. Germline assignment: CDR1 LGHNA and CDR2 YSLEER. There are 15 residues in the CDR3. The CDR3 loop is CASSRRGKGGNTIYF. The DNA of the CDR3 is TGCGCCAGCAGCCGAAGGGGTAAGGGGGGAAACACCATATATTTT.

This clone appeared a few times. The J gene is TRBJ1-3, the V gene TRBV7-3; D gene uncertain. V lost 5 bases and J lost 3, with 8 bases in between. The germline V gene encodes CDR1 SGHTA and CDR2 FQGTGA. The CDR3 sequence is 13 residues long. CDR3 loop: CASSRDGGNTIYF. The DNA of the CDR3 is TGTGCCAGCAGCCGAGACGGTGGAAACACCATATATTTT. The full variable domain, completed using reference TRBV7-3 and TRBJ1-3, is GAGVSQTPSNKVTEKGKYVELRCDPISGHTALYWYRQSLGQGPEFLIYFQGTGAADDSGLPNDRFFAVRPEGSVSTLKIQRTERGDSAVYLCASSRDGGNTIYFGEGSWLTVV.

This rearrangement joins TRBV6-1 to TRBJ2-7, with D possibly TRBD1 on 6 matching bases. Trimming shortened V by 5 bases and J by 0 bases, and 8 bases separated the two germline ends. This CDR3 comprises 13 residues. The germline CDR1 and CDR2 sequences are MNHNS and SASEGT. This CDR3 is CASSRDNSYEQYF. For the CDR3, the DNA is TGTGCCAGCAGTAGGGACAACTCCTACGAGCAGTACTTC.

The V call is TRBV6-5, the J call TRBJ2-3; 7 nucleotides align to TRBD2. The CDR3 loop spans 14 amino acids. V shed 0 bases, J shed 3 bases, and the junction held 0 bases outside the gene matches. Germline V gene sequence: CDR1 MNHEY, CDR2 SVGAGI. The CDR3 reads CASSYSRGTDTQYF. In nucleotides, the CDR3 is TGTGCCAGCAGTTACTCGCGGGGGACAGATACGCAGTATTTT.

The chain carries TRBV7-2 and TRBJ1-1; no clear D gene. Germline V gene data show CDR1 as SGHTA and CDR2 as FQGNSA. Trimming took 1 base from V and 5 from J, leaving 11 bases between them. The CDR3 extends over 14 amino acids. In DNA form, the CDR3 reads TGTGCCAGCAGCTTAGGGCACCCGGGGACTGAAGCTTTCTTT. This codes for CASSLGHPGTEAFF.

This chain joins TRBV7-2 and TRBJ2-5; no firm D call. This CDR3 has 12 amino acids. Germline CDR1 is SGHTA and CDR2 is FQGNSA. V was pared by 4 bases and J by 5 bases, with 8 bases between. CDR3: CASSSFKETQYF. CDR3 bases: TGTGCCAGCAGCTCTTTTAAGGAGACCCAGTACTTC. Full variable domain (outside the CDR3, taken from reference TRBV7-2 and TRBJ2-5): GAGVSQSPSNKVTEKGKDVELRCDPISGHTALYWYRQSLGQGLEFLIYFQGNSAPDKSGLPSDRFSAERTGGSVSTLTIQRTQQEDSAVYLCASSSFKETQYFGPGTRLLVL.

This rearrangement joins TRBV19 to TRBJ2-2; 9 nucleotides line up with TRBD1. The CDR3 is made up of 15 amino acids. Germline loops: CDR1 LNHDA, CDR2 SQIVND (reference sequence). V lost 9 bases to trimming and J lost 1 base; unmatched junction nucleotides: 6. Here the CDR3 reads CASSEGQGNTGELFF. CDR3 sequence (DNA): TGTGCCAGCAGCGAGGGACAGGGGAACACCGGGGAGCTGTTTTTT.

The rearrangement joins TRBV4-2 to TRBJ2-7, with D unresolved. The germline V and J ends were trimmed by 0 bases and 6 bases, with 9 bases remaining between them. The germline V gene has CDR1 LGHNA and CDR2 YNFKEQ. CDR3 size: 13 residues. CDR3 loop: CASSQEGGSEQYF. DNA for the CDR3: TGTGCCAGCAGCCAAGAGGGCGGTAGCGAGCAGTACTTC.

The genes are TRBV6-5 and TRBJ2-5; TRBD1 aligns across 8 bases. Gene TRBJ2-7 matches the end of the DNA better, so the J call may be wrong. The CDR3 has 14 residues. Per germline, CDR1 MNHEY and CDR2 SVGAGI. Here the CDR3 DNA reads TGTGCCAGCAGGAGGGACAGGACATCCTACGAGCAGTACTTC. Its translation is CASRRDRTSYEQYF.

The chain carries TRBV2 and TRBJ2-2, with unresolved D. Germline CDR1 reads SNHLY; CDR2 reads FYNNEI. V dropped 7 bases and J dropped 4 bases, with 10 bases sitting between them. The CDR3 loop spans 13 amino acids. CDR3 loop: CASIWIGTGELFF. As DNA, the CDR3 is TGTGCCAGCATTTGGATTGGCACCGGGGAGCTGTTTTTT.